This T cell receptor (beta chain) came from a study of blood T cell repertoires in COVID-19. On the study more broadly: In each case, the material was cDNA or gDNA derived from T cells, B-cell-depleted T cells, or PBMCs.

Data came from immunoSEQ multiplex PCR; TCRdb stores just in-frame clones and leaves some out. Here the sample spans about 150,000 clones, roughly nine tenths being singletons. This CDR3 contains 12 residues. The V gene end was trimmed by 10 bases and the J gene end by 3 bases; junction bases not matched to a gene: 3. Germline loops: CDR1 LNHDA, CDR2 SQIVND (reference sequence). The sample taken for sequencing was peripheral blood. The TCR sequence derives from a woman aged 55-70 years with active or convalescent COVID-19. The V call is TRBV19, the J call TRBJ1-2; the match to TRBD1 covers 9 bases. CDR3 loop: CATWDRDYGYTF. The CDR3 DNA reads TGTGCCACCTGGGACAGGGACTATGGCTACACCTTC. Looking up the rest from reference TRBV19 and TRBJ1-2 gives the full variable domain: DGGITQSPKYLFRKEGQNVTLSCEQNLNHDAMYWYRQDPGQGLRLIYYSQIVNDFQKGDIAEGYSVSREKKESFPLTVTSAQKNPTAFYLCATWDRDYGYTFGSGTRLTVV.